This T cell receptor beta chain emerged from a study of patients and donors after allogeneic stem cell transplantation (dated by TCRdb to 2020 to 2021). The library was produced with RT-PCR. Instrument on record: NextSeq 550. In TCRdb, the public reads were trimmed at Q25 with fastp and aligned with MiXCR, with productive beta chains retained. For every CDR3 protein sequence, its rows merge into one entry that carries the most common genes and DNA. The sample has hundreds of thousands of distinct CDR3 sequences on record, 16% of them singletons. The ten biggest clones cover 7% to 7.5% of the sample. Including the terminal cysteine and phenylalanine, the CDR3 comprises 15 residues. Solely the CDR3 DNA is kept, with 45 bases framed from the first base. Cut back by 4 bases and 0 bases, the V and J ends lie 13 bases apart. The germline V gene gives CDR1 as SGHRS and CDR2 as YFSETQ. Notes on this clonotype: The antigen it binds to is not known. No much larger clone exists at a distance of one base, and base qualities are not known.

This chain joins TRBV5-1 to TRBJ1-1, with no reliable assignment of the D segment. The clonotype originates from a human donor who was either an allogeneic HSCT recipient or a stem cell or donor lymphocyte infusion donor (not recorded which). It is not recorded whose cells these are; they may come from a transplant donor. Source material: blood, either unsorted or a sorted T cell fraction (not recorded which). The encoded CDR3 is CASSQIRGLNTEAFF. The nucleotide sequence reads TGCGCCAGCAGCCAAATTCGGGGTTTGAACACTGAAGCTTTCTTT.